This TCR beta chain originates from a study of blood T cell repertoires in COVID-19. Assay used: immunoSEQ multiplex PCR; TCRdb lists only in-frame clones, some missing. The table records around 200,000 clones, 70% to 90% of them present only once. CDR3 length equals 14 residues. With V trimmed by 4 bases and J by 6 bases, 4 bases remained unmatched. CDR1 is LGHDT, CDR2 YNNKEL, per germline (reference sequence). This TCR was recovered from a woman aged 80 or over with acute or convalescent COVID-19. This chain links TRBV3-1 (or the pseudogene TRBV3-2) with TRBJ1-5; 9 positions match TRBD1. The sample comprised peripheral blood. The CDR3 region is CASSLGQGGQPQHF. The CDR3 coding sequence is TGTGCCAGCAGCCTGGGACAGGGAGGTCAGCCCCAGCATTTT.